The 11 T cell receptor beta chains presented below share a single source sample, sequenced in a study of T cells in Graves' hyperthyroidism and ophthalmopathy. TCR beta CDR3 region amplification was performed from RNA transcripts. An initial round of RT-PCR targeting the TCR CDR3 relied on the HTBI primer set. TCRdb re-derived calls from the multiplex PCR reads in MiXCR, one entry per CDR3 protein. The data show approximately 600,000 distinct CDR3 sequences, with 13% to 15% seen just once and roughly 7% held by the top ten. Sample: blood. These receptors were obtained from a woman younger than 30 with Graves' ophthalmopathy.

This clonotype showed up just a few times. The chain combines TRBV7-9 with TRBJ1-4, with 9 bases lining up with TRBD1. The germline V gene has CDR1 SEHNR and CDR2 FQNEAQ (reference sequence). The ends lost 11 bases at V and 7 bases at J; junction bases unmatched: 14. The CDR3 consists of 15 residues. The CDR3 spells CALQVYRGPVEKLFF. The CDR3 bases are TGTGCCCTCCAAGTGTACAGGGGGCCGGTTGAAAAACTGTTTTTT. The complete variable domain, with remaining parts taken from reference TRBV7-9 and TRBJ1-4, reads DTGVSQNPRHKITKRGQNVTFRCDPISEHNRLYWYRQTLGQGPEFLTYFQNEAQLEKSRLLSDRFSAERPKGSFSTLEIQRTEQGDSAMYLCALQVYRGPVEKLFFGSGTQLSVL.

The V and J genes are TRBV4-1 and TRBJ2-1, with D perhaps matching TRBD1 or TRBD2 (5 bases each). Deletions cut 3 bases from V and 7 bases from J, with 22 bases between. The germline gives CDR1 MGHRA, CDR2 YSYEKL. The CDR3 spans 17 residues. CDR3 sequence reads: CASSHDKGTGTRNEQFF. The CDR3 DNA sequence: TGCGCCAGCAGCCATGATAAGGGAACCGGGACGCGTAATGAGCAGTTCTTC.

Many counts were recorded for this clonotype. V gene TRBV5-1 combines with J gene TRBJ2-7; the D call may be TRBD1 or TRBD2 (5 bases each). This CDR3 is 13 amino acids long. V was clipped by 0 bases and J by 5 bases, with 9 bases between them. The germline gives CDR1 SGHRS, CDR2 YFSETQ. CDR3 in amino acids: CASSLGGTDEQYF. DNA of the CDR3: TGCGCCAGCAGCTTGGGAGGGACCGACGAGCAGTACTTC.

The chain has TRBV25-1 and TRBJ2-1; the match to TRBD1 covers 8 bases. This CDR3 contains 17 residues. Germline V gene lookup returns CDR1 MGHDK and CDR2 SYGVNS. Losses at the gene ends were 3 bases for V and 7 bases for J; bases not matched to a gene: 14. The CDR3 protein is CASSDWGLDRVRNEQFF. The DNA for the CDR3 is TGTGCCAGCAGTGACTGGGGCCTGGACAGGGTGCGGAATGAGCAGTTCTTC.

This clonotype came up many times. The J gene is TRBJ1-1, the V gene TRBV6-2 or TRBV6-3; the match to TRBD1 covers 8 bases. V was clipped by 7 bases and J by 2 bases; unmatched bases: 6. Germline V gene sequence: CDR1 MNHEY, CDR2 SVGEGT. The CDR3 runs to 14 residues. The CDR3 is CASTVDRGNTEAFF. As DNA, the CDR3 is TGTGCCAGCACTGTAGACAGGGGAAACACTGAAGCTTTCTTT.

In its sample, this clonotype was seen many times. The gene calls are TRBV20-1 and TRBJ2-1, with D possibly TRBD1 on 6 matching bases. The CDR3 runs 15 residues. V was pared by 5 bases and J by 4 bases, with 18 bases between. Germline V gene data show CDR1 as DFQATT and CDR2 as SNEGSKA (reference sequence). CDR3 sequence reads: CSAETGQSVYNEQFF. The CDR3 nucleotides are TGCAGTGCTGAAACGGGACAATCAGTGTACAATGAGCAGTTCTTC.

This clonotype was seen ten or more times. CDR3 sequence: CSAPTGGAGETQYF. The CDR3 DNA sequence: TGCAGCGCCCCTACAGGGGGCGCGGGAGAGACCCAGTACTTC. The rearrangement links TRBV29-1 to TRBJ2-5, with 9 nucleotides matching TRBD1. CDR3 length: 14 amino acids. Germline-derived CDR1 and CDR2 are SQVTM and ANQGSEA. The V segment lost 7 bases and the J segment 4 bases; nucleotides outside the gene matches: 10.

This clonotype was counted many times. This sequence joins TRBV7-9 and TRBJ2-7; D possibly corresponds to TRBD2 (6 bases). The CDR3 loop spans 13 amino acids. V shed 5 bases and J shed 6 bases, with 14 bases lying between them. The germline V gene has CDR1 SEHNR and CDR2 FQNEAQ (reference sequence). CDR3 coding DNA: TGTGCCAGCAGCCCTGGGGGGTACGGCGAGCAGTACTTC. It codes for CASSPGGYGEQYF.

In its sample, this clonotype was seen many times. The rearrangement links TRBV11-3 to TRBJ2-1; D not certain. Germline lookup yields CDR1 SGHNT and CDR2 YENEEA. The CDR3 runs to 18 residues. V lost 3 bases and J 2 bases, leaving 20 bases between the germline ends. The CDR3 loop reads CASSLFLGVGGAYNEQFF. Here the CDR3 DNA reads TGTGCCAGCAGCTTGTTTTTAGGTGTAGGCGGAGCCTACAATGAGCAGTTCTTC.

Ten or more counts support this clonotype. The gene calls are TRBV27 and TRBJ2-7; D is ambiguous. V was clipped by 0 bases and J by 1 base, with 4 bases between them. The CDR3 contains 13 residues. The germline V gene has CDR1 MNHEY and CDR2 SMNVEV (reference sequence). DNA for the CDR3: TGTGCCAGCAGTTTATCGGGTTCCTACGAGCAGTACTTC. This gives the protein CASSLSGSYEQYF.

The rearrangement joins TRBV5-6 to TRBJ2-1, with D tentatively TRBD2 (6 bases). Trimming pared 1 base from V and 6 bases from J, leaving 26 bases between. The CDR3 runs 19 residues. Germline loops: CDR1 SGHDT, CDR2 YYEEEE. The CDR3 nucleotides read TGTGCCAGCAGCTTGTGGCTAGCGATTCTGTCCCCCCAGATCAATGAGCAGTTCTTC. This encodes CASSLWLAILSPQINEQFF.